This TCR beta chain derives from a study of HIV-infected patients and healthy controls. A single record per CDR3 protein comes from TCRdb applying MiXCR to the 5' RACE reads. The table includes roughly 70,000 distinct CDR3 sequences, roughly 16% detected once. The sequenced material came from CD4+ T cells from blood. The sequence came from a human donor in good health.

CDR3 amino acids: CASSVVGHTEAFF. CDR3 DNA: TGTGCCAGCAGCGTAGTCGGTCACACTGAAGCTTTCTTT. V gene TRBV9 combines with J gene TRBJ1-1, with D hard to call. Germline loops: CDR1 SGDLS, CDR2 YYNGEE. The CDR3 is 13 residues long. Trimming left V 0 bases short and J 3 bases short, with 6 bases between.